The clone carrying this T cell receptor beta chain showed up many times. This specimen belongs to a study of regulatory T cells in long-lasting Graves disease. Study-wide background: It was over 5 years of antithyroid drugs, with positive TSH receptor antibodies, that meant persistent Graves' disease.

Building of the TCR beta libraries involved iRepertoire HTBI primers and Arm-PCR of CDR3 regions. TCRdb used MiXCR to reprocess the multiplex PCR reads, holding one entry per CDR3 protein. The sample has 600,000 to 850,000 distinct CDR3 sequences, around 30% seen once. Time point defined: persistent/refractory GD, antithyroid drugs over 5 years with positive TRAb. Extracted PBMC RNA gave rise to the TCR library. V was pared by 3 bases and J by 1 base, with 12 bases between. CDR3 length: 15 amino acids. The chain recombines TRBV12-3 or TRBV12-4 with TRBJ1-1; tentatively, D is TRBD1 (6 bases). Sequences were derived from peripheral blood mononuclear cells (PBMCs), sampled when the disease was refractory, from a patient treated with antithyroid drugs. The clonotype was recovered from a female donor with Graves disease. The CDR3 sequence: CASSLKRGSNTEAFF. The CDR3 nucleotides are TGTGCCAGCAGTTTGAAGAGGGGGTCGAACACTGAAGCTTTCTTT.